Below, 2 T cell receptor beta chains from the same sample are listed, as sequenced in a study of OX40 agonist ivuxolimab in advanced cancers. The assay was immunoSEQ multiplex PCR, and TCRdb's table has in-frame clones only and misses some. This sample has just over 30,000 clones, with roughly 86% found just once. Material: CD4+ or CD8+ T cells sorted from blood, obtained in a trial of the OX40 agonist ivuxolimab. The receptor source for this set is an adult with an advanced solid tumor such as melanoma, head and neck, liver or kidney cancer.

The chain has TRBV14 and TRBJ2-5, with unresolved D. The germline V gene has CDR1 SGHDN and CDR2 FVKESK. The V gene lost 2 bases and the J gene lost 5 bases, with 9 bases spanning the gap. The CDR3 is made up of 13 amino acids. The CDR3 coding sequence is TGTGCCAGCAGCCAACAGGCGGTCGAGACCCAGTACTTC. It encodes CASSQQAVETQYF.

The CDR3 sequence is CASSKTGEEPQHF. CDR3 bases: TGTGCCAGCAGCAAGACAGGGGAAGAGCCCCAGCATTTT. The chain joins TRBV6-1 to TRBJ1-5; 8 nucleotides align to TRBD1. Germline V lookup: CDR1 MNHNS, CDR2 SASEGT. The CDR3 is made up of 13 amino acids. With V trimmed by 6 bases and J by 8 bases, 6 bases remained unmatched.